This T cell receptor (beta chain) was captured by sequencing in a study of patients and donors after allogeneic stem cell transplantation. This clonotype was counted only a few times. This CDR3 comprises 14 residues. The germline V gene encodes CDR1 DFQATT and CDR2 SNEGSKA (reference sequence). V lost 0 bases, J lost 14 bases, and 19 bases lay in between. Each CDR3 protein is one row after TCRdb ran MiXCR on the RT-PCR reads. The sample gives 150,000 to 200,000 distinct CDR3 sequences, approximately 24% of which show up once; about 25% is in the top ten. The chain recombines TRBV20-1 with TRBJ1-4, with a possible D match to TRBD1 (6 bases). The specimen sequenced was blood, either unsorted or a sorted T cell fraction (not recorded which). The TCR sequence derives from a human donor who was either an allogeneic HSCT recipient or a stem cell or donor lymphocyte infusion donor (not recorded which). It is not recorded whose cells these are; they may come from a transplant donor. CDR3 nucleotides: TGCAGTGCTAGAGATCCCCCGCCGGGACATGAGCTGTTTTTT. It codes for CSARDPPPGHELFF.